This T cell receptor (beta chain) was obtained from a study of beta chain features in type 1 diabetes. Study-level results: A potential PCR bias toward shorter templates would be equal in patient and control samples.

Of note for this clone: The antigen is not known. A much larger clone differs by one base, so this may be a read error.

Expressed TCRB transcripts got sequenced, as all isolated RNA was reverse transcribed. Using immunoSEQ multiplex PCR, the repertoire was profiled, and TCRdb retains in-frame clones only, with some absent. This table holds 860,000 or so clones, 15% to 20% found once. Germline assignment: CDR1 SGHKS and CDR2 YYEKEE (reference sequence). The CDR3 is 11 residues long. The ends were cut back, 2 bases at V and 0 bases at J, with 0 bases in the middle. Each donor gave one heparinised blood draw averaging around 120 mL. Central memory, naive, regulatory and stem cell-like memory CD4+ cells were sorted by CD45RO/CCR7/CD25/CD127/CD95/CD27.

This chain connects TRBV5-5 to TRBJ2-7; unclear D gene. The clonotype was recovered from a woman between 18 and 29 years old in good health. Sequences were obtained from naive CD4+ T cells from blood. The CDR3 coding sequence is TGTGCCAGCAGCTTCTCCTACGAGCAGTACTTC. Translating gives CASSFSYEQYF.